This entry concerns a single T cell receptor beta chain. This clonotype was counted only a few times. Its antigen is currently not known. No much larger clonotype is one base removed from it; base qualities were not supplied. This record belongs to a study of human T cells and chemical hapten exposure (dated by TCRdb to the early 2020s). Broadly, across the study: For sensitization, 2% DPC in acetone was applied to a 2 cm by 2 cm area of upper inner arm skin. Patients additionally received weekly therapeutic DPC doses to the scalp throughout the roughly 25-week study period. Patch testing on the upper back used Finn chambers containing 0.01% DPC, with scoring done after 6 days according to International Contact Dermatitis Research Group standards. Alopecia areata with under or over 50% scalp involvement, alopecia totalis and alopecia universalis were represented in the patient cohort, which was mostly female. Libraries were combined into a pool for sequencing, and differences in TCR yield between samples came mainly from small differences in library volumes within the pool. This study followed changes in the peripheral blood TCR repertoire in vivo during primary and secondary sensitization of alopecia patients to the hapten diphenylcyclopropenone (DPC). Blood was sampled from patients pre-sensitization (week 0) and at 2, 6 and about 24 weeks after DPC sensitization. Blood for TCR sequencing was provided by twenty-nine alopecia patients at one to four time points (pre-sensitization, 2, 6 and 24 weeks).

The method behind the library was RACE. Sequenced using a NextSeq 500. Library preparation attached unique molecular identifiers to individual cDNA molecules for quantitative, reproducible TCR counting. Each blood RNA sample was used to sequence both TCR alpha and TCR beta chains. As for the authors' bioinformatics: The median number of TCRs per sample was some 100,000, ranging from roughly 23,224 to 690,600. The Decombinator software suite was used to annotate V, J and CDR3 in the TCR reads. To make PS versus PT1 abundance plots, every sample was subsampled to the same number of TCRs (28,000). Expanded TCRs were defined as absent before sensitization and observed at least eight times at the 2-week time point. The public sequencing data were trimmed at Q25 with fastp and processed into clonotypes with MiXCR by TCRdb, which kept only in-frame beta chains. Every distinct CDR3 protein forms one entry, paired with its most common genes and DNA. Clone size and V and J calls follow TCRdb, not the original study. The sample includes approximately 370,000 distinct CDR3 sequences, with roughly 6% observed a single time. Less than 9% of the sample rests with the top ten.

Points the paper makes about the study in general: A positive correlation was found between the number of PT1 expanded TCRs and patch test score, with significance reached at thresholds 8, 16 and 32 but not 4. After repeated subsampling, the strength of the expansion versus patch-test correlation and the threshold at which it became significant changed. DPC sensitization did not change the number of TCRs with a frequency above 1 in 1000, and there was no evidence of changes in global repertoire structure. Significantly more large CDR3 similarity clusters were formed by expanded TCRs than by pre-sensitization or healthy control sets, consistent with antigen-driven responses. Because all patients had alopecia, a presumed autoimmune disease, the immune response of the patients might differ from that of healthy individuals.

What the time point label conveys for this sample: pre-sensitization, week 0. Explained via the paper, the treatment or condition label denotes: therapeutic diphenylcyclopropenone sensitization with weekly scalp DPC. At every patch-test visit, the blood draw took place before the patch test was put on. To be eligible, patients had to be aged 18 to 70, diagnosed with alopecia and judged suitable for DPC therapy, while pregnant patients were excluded. Total RNA was isolated from unfractionated whole blood collected in Tempus Blood RNA tubes. The CDR3 spans 19 residues, from the cysteine through the phenylalanine. The entry retains the CDR3 DNA only, 57 bases that are in frame from base 1. In the germline V gene, CDR1 corresponds to SGDLS and CDR2 to YYNGEE. Trimmed from V: 0 bases; trimmed from J: 1 base; junction bases lacking a gene match: 10.

The receptor comes from a woman aged 18 to 35 with alopecia areata. Some clones in this sample may be carry-over from other donors' samples. Sequenced material: whole blood, taken in connection with sensitization to the hapten diphenylcyclopropenone (DPC). Recombination joined TRBV9 with TRBJ2-4, and TRBD1 matches 10 of the central bases. The CDR3 region reads CASSVGPGQGERAKNIQYF. The nucleotide sequence reads as follows: TGTGCCAGCAGCGTAGGTCCAGGACAGGGGGAGCGGGCCAAAAACATTCAGTACTTC.